Described below is a single T cell receptor beta chain sequence and its context. Profiled with immunoSEQ multiplex PCR; TCRdb holds only in-frame clones, not every one. Found here are 48,000 or so clones, roughly 91% of them singletons; the top ten hold roughly 6.3%. These data come from a study of OX40 agonist ivuxolimab in advanced cancers. The wider study: A history of anti-PD-1, anti-PD-L1 or anti-CTLA-4 therapy was acceptable, and roughly 40% had some.

Material: CD4+ or CD8+ T cells sorted from blood, obtained in a trial of the OX40 agonist ivuxolimab. This TCR came from an adult with an advanced solid tumor such as melanoma, head and neck, liver or kidney cancer.

The CDR3 DNA sequence: TGCGCCAGCAGCTTGGCCGCAGGGGGCACGGACGAGCAGTACTTC. Its translation: CASSLAAGGTDEQYF. The V and J genes are TRBV5-1 and TRBJ2-7, with 8 bases aligning to TRBD1. The CDR3 contains 15 residues. The germline V gene encodes CDR1 SGHRS and CDR2 YFSETQ. V lost 0 bases, J lost 5 bases, and 7 bases stayed unmatched.